A single T cell receptor beta chain is shown here with its context. Its target is unknown. The data were obtained in a study of monozygotic twins with cystic fibrosis. The wider study: With about 15 PCR cycles, barcoded libraries came from about 3.2 micrograms of fragmented DNA.

The protocol was immunoSEQ multiplex PCR, while the TCRdb copy is restricted to in-frame clones and leaves out a portion. Counted here are under 40,000 clones, around 96% occurring once; the ten biggest clones make up about 0.16%. Study-level results: Age, concordance and disease severity did not associate with shared CDR3 numbers.

Trimming took off 5 bases at V and 6 bases at J, with 11 bases between the two ends. Germline V gives CDR1 GTSNPN, CDR2 SVGIG (reference sequence). CDR3 length equals 11 residues. Sequenced sample: blood. This TCR derives from a girl aged 2-10 years with cystic fibrosis. The V gene is TRBV30, the J gene TRBJ2-7; D is possibly TRBD1 (6 bases). The CDR3 protein is CAWGTGSEQYF. DNA of the CDR3: TGTGCCTGGGGAACAGGGAGCGAGCAGTACTTC. The full variable domain, completed using reference TRBV30 and TRBJ2-7, is SQTIHQWPATLVQPVGSPLSLECTVEGTSNPNLYWYRQAAGRGLQLLFYSVGIGQISSEVPQNLSASRPQDRQFILSSKKLLLSDSGFYLCAWGTGSEQYFGPGTRLTVT.